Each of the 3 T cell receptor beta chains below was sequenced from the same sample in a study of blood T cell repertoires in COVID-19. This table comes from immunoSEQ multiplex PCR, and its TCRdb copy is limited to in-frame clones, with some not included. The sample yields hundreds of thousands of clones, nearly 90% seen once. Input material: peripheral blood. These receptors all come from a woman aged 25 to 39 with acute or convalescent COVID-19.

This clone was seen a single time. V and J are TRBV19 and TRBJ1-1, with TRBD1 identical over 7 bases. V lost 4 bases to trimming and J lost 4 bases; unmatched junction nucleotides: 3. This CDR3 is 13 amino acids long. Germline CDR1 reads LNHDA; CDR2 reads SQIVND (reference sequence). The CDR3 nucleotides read TGTGCCAGTAGTAGTCAGGGGGGCACTGAAGCTTTCTTT. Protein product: CASSSQGGTEAFF.

The CDR3 is CASSQDEREAFF. CDR3 in DNA: TGTGCCAGCAGCCAAGATGAGAGAGAAGCTTTCTTT. The genes are TRBV3-1 (or the pseudogene TRBV3-2) and TRBJ1-1; no reliable D call. The V end was cut by 0 bases, the J end by 8 bases, with 7 bases between. This CDR3 comprises 12 residues. Per germline, CDR1 LGHDT and CDR2 YNNKEL (reference sequence).

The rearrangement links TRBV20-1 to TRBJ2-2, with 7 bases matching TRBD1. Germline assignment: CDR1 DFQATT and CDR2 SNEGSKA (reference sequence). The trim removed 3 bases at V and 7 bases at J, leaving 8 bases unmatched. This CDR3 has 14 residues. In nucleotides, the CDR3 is TGCAGTGCTAGTATCCGACAGGGAGTCGGGGAGCTGTTTTTT. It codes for CSASIRQGVGELFF.